This passage covers 16 T cell receptor beta chains from one sample sequenced in a study of CD8 T cells in Susac syndrome. Reverse transcription used about 0.45 to 1 ug RNA and random hexamers. Each CDR3 protein is one row after TCRdb ran MiXCR on the immunoSEQ multiplex PCR reads. The repertoire includes about 140,000 distinct CDR3 sequences, roughly 94% of them detected once, and approximately 0.13% sits in the top ten. What was sequenced was CD4+ T cells from PBMCs. The receptor source for this set is a human donor with Susac syndrome.

This clonotype occurred once. The rearrangement joins TRBV7-3 to TRBJ2-1, with TRBD1 matching 11 bases. The CDR3 sequence is 15 residues long. The germline V gene encodes CDR1 SGHTA and CDR2 FQGTGA. V lost 5 bases and J lost 6; bases outside the gene matches: 6. The DNA for the CDR3 is TGTGCCAGCAGCCATGGACAGGGGGCTCTCAATGAGCAGTTCTTC. It translates to CASSHGQGALNEQFF.

The chain has TRBV20-1 and TRBJ2-5; no firm D call. The CDR3 spans 11 residues. V gave up 8 bases and J gave up 3 bases, with 10 bases separating them. Germline lookup yields CDR1 DFQATT and CDR2 SNEGSKA (reference sequence). In DNA, the CDR3 is TGCAGTATATTACCGGAAGAGACCCAGTACTTC. Its protein product is CSILPEETQYF.

The rearrangement joins TRBV15 to TRBJ2-1; D is undetermined. The CDR3 is 15 residues long. Trimming removed 1 base at V and 0 bases at J, with 7 bases between. CDR1 is LNHNV and CDR2 is YYDKDF in the germline V gene (reference sequence). CDR3 in amino acids: CATSRVARSYNEQFF. CDR3 nucleotide sequence: TGTGCCACCAGCAGAGTCGCTCGCTCCTACAATGAGCAGTTCTTC.

The chain uses TRBV6-6 and TRBJ1-6; TRBD1 agrees at 7 bases. CDR3 length: 14 amino acids. Germline V gene data show CDR1 as MNHNY and CDR2 as SVGAGI (reference sequence). The V and J ends lost 4 bases and 9 bases, in that order; junction bases with no gene match: 6. The CDR3, as DNA: TGTGCCAGCAGTTCCGGACAGGAAGGTTCACCCCTCCACTTT. This codes for CASSSGQEGSPLHF.

The chain has TRBV5-4 and TRBJ2-1, with TRBD2 identical over 10 bases. Germline trimming cut 3 bases from V and 8 bases from J; bases unmatched to any gene: 8. Germline lookup yields CDR1 SGHNT and CDR2 YYREEE (reference sequence). The CDR3 covers 15 residues. The CDR3 here is CASSSPGLAFDEQFF. Here the CDR3 DNA reads TGTGCCAGCAGCTCGCCGGGACTAGCGTTCGATGAGCAGTTCTTC.

The chain couples TRBV30 to TRBJ2-1, with D unresolved. CDR3 length equals 13 residues. Germline CDR1 and CDR2: GTSNPN and SVGIG (reference sequence). Trimming took off 0 bases at V and 9 bases at J, with 12 bases between the two ends. This CDR3 reads CAWSVEFELEQFF. CDR3 bases: TGTGCCTGGAGTGTGGAGTTTGAGCTTGAGCAGTTCTTC.

This clonotype was detected once. The chain links TRBV18 to TRBJ2-5; D is possibly TRBD1 or TRBD2 (5 bases each). Trimming took 3 bases from V and 2 from J, leaving 16 bases between them. Germline V gives CDR1 KGHSH, CDR2 LQKENI. This CDR3 spans 16 amino acids. CDR3 sequence reads: CASSPDFGGPQETQYF. The CDR3 nucleotides read TGTGCCAGCTCACCGGACTTTGGGGGACCACAAGAGACCCAGTACTTC.

The J gene is TRBJ2-1, the V gene TRBV6-2 or TRBV6-3; D might be TRBD1 (6 bases). CDR1 is MNHEY and CDR2 is SVGEGT in the germline V gene. Trimming pared 8 bases from V and 3 bases from J, leaving 11 bases between. CDR3 length equals 13 residues. The chain's CDR3 is CASRDTSYNEQFF. The CDR3 DNA reads TGTGCCAGCCGGGACACGAGCTACAATGAGCAGTTCTTC.

V and J are TRBV3-1 and TRBJ2-2; tentative D call: TRBD1 (6 bases). The CDR3 has 13 amino acids. Trimming stripped 7 bases from V and 4 bases from J, with 10 bases between. Looked up from germline, CDR1 is LGHDT and CDR2 is YNNKEL (reference sequence). The CDR3 here is CASTRTVTGELFF. Here the CDR3 DNA reads TGTGCCAGCACCCGGACAGTCACCGGGGAGCTGTTTTTT. Combining the CDR3 with reference TRBV3-1 and TRBJ2-2 gives the whole variable domain DTAVSQTPKYLVTQMGNDKSIKCEQNLGHDTMYWYKQDSKKFLKIMFSYNNKELIINETVPNRFSPKSPDKAHLNLHINSLELGDSAVYFCASTRTVTGELFFGEGSRLTVL.

V gene TRBV18 combines with J gene TRBJ2-1, with 7 bases fitting TRBD2. V shed 4 bases and J 9 bases; nucleotides not matched to a gene: 6. CDR1 and CDR2 from the germline V gene are KGHSH and LQKENI. The length of the CDR3 is 13 residues. CDR3 loop: CASSRGTMFEQFF. Here the CDR3 DNA reads TGTGCCAGCTCACGAGGGACTATGTTTGAGCAGTTCTTC.

The rearrangement uses TRBV12-3 or TRBV12-4 and TRBJ1-6; TRBD1 is a possible D gene (5 bases). V was pared by 6 bases and J by 9 bases, with 9 bases between. The CDR3 covers 12 residues. The CDR3 DNA reads TGTGCCAGCAGGGGACCGCCTTCACCCCTCCACTTT. This translates into CASRGPPSPLHF.

The CDR3 reads CASSSGIGNTIYF. CDR3 sequence (DNA): TGTGCCAGCAGCTCAGGAATAGGAAACACCATATATTTT. The chain couples TRBV7-9 to TRBJ1-3; unclear D gene. Germline CDR1 SEHNR, CDR2 FQNEAQ (reference sequence). The CDR3 contains 13 residues. The V and J ends lost 4 bases and 4 bases respectively, with 8 bases between them.

This chain links TRBV12-3 or TRBV12-4 with TRBJ2-5; 9 positions match TRBD1. The CDR3 spans 15 residues. The V segment lost 3 bases and the J segment 4 bases; nucleotides outside the gene matches: 6. The CDR3 is CASSFRTGVPETQYF. DNA for the CDR3: TGTGCCAGCAGTTTCAGGACAGGGGTCCCAGAGACCCAGTACTTC.

Concerning this clonotype: The junction shows a germline mismatch at one end, possibly a read error. The chain employs TRBV30 and TRBJ2-5; 7 nucleotides agree with TRBD2. CDR3 length: 14 amino acids. Germline V gene sequence: CDR1 GTSNPN, CDR2 SVGIG (reference sequence). In DNA form, the CDR3 reads TGTGCCTGGAGTGGGGGGGGAGGGTTGGAGATCCAGTACTTC. This translates into CAWSGGGGLEIQYF.

The chain carries TRBV30 and TRBJ1-1; D not resolved. CDR3 length: 12 amino acids. V was shortened by 4 bases and J by 8 bases, with 14 bases between the two germline ends. Germline CDR1 reads GTSNPN; CDR2 reads SVGIG (reference sequence). The CDR3 loop reads CAWTIGRYEAFF. CDR3 sequence (DNA): TGTGCCTGGACGATTGGCAGGTACGAAGCTTTCTTT.

The V call is TRBV10-3, the J call TRBJ1-2; tentatively, D is TRBD1 (6 bases). V gave up 0 bases and J gave up 4 bases, with 12 bases separating them. The CDR3 length is 15 residues. Germline CDR1 and CDR2: ENHRY and SYGVKD. The CDR3: CAISESGRGSYGYTF. The CDR3 DNA reads TGTGCCATCAGTGAGTCAGGCAGGGGCAGCTATGGCTACACCTTC.